This T cell receptor (beta chain) was observed in a study of CD8 T cells in ankylosing spondylitis. Study observations and caveats: Typical of ankylosing spondylitis blood, it appeared, was a TCR beta motif of eight highly homologous variants. Reportedly, significant enrichment of disease-linked clones occurred in matched ankylosing spondylitis synovial fluid.

The V gene's germline CDR1 is MNHEY and CDR2 SVGAGI. Trimming shortened V by 6 bases and J by 5 bases, and 9 bases separated the two germline ends. This CDR3 is built from 12 residues. This clonotype was seen ten or more times. The antigen remains undetermined. A quantitative 5'-RACE method, one with molecular barcodes, was used to make TCR beta libraries. Each CDR3 protein gets one entry after TCRdb re-called the 5' RACE reads with MiXCR. Of 200,000 to 250,000 distinct CDR3 sequences listed, about 6.7% are singletons. V and J are TRBV6-5 and TRBJ2-3; tentatively, D is TRBD1 (5 bases). This TCR derives from a male donor with ankylosing spondylitis. The sample taken for sequencing was blood, either unsorted or a sorted T cell fraction (not recorded which). The CDR3 DNA sequence: TGTGCCAGCAGCCTTCAGGGAGATACGCAGTATTTT. Residues: CASSLQGDTQYF.